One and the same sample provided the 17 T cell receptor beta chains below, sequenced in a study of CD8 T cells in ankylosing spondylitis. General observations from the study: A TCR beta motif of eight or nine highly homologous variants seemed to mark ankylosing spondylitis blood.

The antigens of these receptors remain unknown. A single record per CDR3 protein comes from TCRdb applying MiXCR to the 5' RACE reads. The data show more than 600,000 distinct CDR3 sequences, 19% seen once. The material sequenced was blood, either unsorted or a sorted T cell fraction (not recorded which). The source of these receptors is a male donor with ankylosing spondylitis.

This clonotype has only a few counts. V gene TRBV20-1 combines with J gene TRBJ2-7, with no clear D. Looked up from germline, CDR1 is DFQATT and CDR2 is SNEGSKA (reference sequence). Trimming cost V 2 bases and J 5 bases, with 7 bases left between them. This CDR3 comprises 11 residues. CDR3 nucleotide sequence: TGCAGTGCTAGAAAAAGGGACGAGCAGTACTTC. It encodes CSARKRDEQYF.

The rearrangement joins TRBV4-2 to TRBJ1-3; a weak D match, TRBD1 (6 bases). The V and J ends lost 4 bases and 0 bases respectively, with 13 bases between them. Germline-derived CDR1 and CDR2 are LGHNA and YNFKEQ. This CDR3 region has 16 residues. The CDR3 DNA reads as TGTGCCAGCAGCCTCTGGGGGCCAGTCTCTGGAAACACCATATATTTT. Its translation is CASSLWGPVSGNTIYF.

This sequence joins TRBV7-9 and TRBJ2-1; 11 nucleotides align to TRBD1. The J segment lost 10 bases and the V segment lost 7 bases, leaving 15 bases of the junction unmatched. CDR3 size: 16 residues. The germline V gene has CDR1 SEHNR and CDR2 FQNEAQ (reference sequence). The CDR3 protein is CASTPLWTGGPREQFF. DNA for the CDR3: TGTGCCAGCACCCCTCTGTGGACAGGGGGCCCCAGGGAGCAGTTCTTC.

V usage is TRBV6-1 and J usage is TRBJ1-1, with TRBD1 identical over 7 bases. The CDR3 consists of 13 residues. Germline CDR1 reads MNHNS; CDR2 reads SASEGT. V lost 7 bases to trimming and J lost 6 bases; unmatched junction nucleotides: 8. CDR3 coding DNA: TGTGCCAGCACAGGGACAGTTAGCCCTGAAGCTTTCTTT. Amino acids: CASTGTVSPEAFF.

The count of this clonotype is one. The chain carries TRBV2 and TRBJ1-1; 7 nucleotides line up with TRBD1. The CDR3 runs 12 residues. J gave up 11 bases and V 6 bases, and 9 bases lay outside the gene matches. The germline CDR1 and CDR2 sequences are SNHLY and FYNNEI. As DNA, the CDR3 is TGTGCCAGCAGGCCGGACAGGCTGAACGCTTTCTTT. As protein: CASRPDRLNAFF.

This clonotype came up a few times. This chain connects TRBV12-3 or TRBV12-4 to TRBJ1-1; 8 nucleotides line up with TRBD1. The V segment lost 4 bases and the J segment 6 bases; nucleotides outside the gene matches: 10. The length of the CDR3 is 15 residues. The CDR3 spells CASSSSRGRFAEAFF. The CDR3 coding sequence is TGTGCCAGCAGTTCTTCCAGGGGGCGCTTCGCTGAAGCTTTCTTT.

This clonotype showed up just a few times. The chain's CDR3 is CASSQVGADAVHF. The CDR3 DNA sequence: TGCGCCAGCAGCCAAGTGGGGGCCGACGCGGTCCACTTT. The rearrangement joins TRBV4-1 to TRBJ1-6, with D possibly TRBD1 on 6 matching bases. CDR1 and CDR2 from the germline V gene are MGHRA and YSYEKL. V was cut by 1 base and J by 17 bases, with 15 bases left in between. This CDR3 is built from 13 residues.

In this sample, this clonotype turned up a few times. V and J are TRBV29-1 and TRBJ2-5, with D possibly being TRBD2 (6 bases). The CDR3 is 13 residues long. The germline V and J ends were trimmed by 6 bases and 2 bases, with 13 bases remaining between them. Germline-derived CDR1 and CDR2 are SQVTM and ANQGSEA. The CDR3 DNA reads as TGCAGCGTCTTACGGGGGTTTCAAGAGACCCAGTACTTC. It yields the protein CSVLRGFQETQYF.

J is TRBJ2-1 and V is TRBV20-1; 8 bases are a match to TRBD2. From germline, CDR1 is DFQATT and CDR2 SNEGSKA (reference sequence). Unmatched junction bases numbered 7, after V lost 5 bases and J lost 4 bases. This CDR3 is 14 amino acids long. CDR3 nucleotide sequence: TGCAGTGCTTTAGGACTAGCCCAATACAATGAGCAGTTCTTC. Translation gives CSALGLAQYNEQFF.

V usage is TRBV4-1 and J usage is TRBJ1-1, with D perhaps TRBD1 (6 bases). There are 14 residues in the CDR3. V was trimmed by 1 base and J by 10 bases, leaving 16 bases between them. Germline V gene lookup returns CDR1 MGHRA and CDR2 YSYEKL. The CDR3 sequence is CASSQVPTGIAAFF. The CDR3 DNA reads TGCGCCAGCAGCCAAGTTCCCACAGGGATCGCAGCTTTCTTT.

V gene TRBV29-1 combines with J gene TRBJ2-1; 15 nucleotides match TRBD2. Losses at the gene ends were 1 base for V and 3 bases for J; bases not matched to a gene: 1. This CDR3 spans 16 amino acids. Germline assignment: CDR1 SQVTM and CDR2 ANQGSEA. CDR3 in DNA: TGCAGCGTTGAAGGGACTAGCGGGAGGGTCTACAATGAGCAGTTCTTC. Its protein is CSVEGTSGRVYNEQFF.

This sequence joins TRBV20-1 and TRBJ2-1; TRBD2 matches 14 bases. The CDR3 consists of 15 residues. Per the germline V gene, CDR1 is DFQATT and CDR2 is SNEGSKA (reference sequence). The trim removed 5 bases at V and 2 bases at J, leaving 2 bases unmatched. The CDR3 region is CSAATSGRAYNEQFF. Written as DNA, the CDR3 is TGCAGTGCTGCGACTAGCGGGAGGGCCTACAATGAGCAGTTCTTC.

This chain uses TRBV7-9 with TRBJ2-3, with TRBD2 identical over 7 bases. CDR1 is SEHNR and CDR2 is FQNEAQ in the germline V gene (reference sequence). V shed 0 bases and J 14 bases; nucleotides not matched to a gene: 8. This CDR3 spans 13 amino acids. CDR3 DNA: TGTGCCAGCAGCTTAGCGACGGGACTATTACCGTATTTT. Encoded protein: CASSLATGLLPYF. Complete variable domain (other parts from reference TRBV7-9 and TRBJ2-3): DTGVSQNPRHKITKRGQNVTFRCDPISEHNRLYWYRQTLGQGPEFLTYFQNEAQLEKSRLLSDRFSAERPKGSFSTLEIQRTEQGDSAMYLCASSLATGLLPYFGPGTRLTVL.

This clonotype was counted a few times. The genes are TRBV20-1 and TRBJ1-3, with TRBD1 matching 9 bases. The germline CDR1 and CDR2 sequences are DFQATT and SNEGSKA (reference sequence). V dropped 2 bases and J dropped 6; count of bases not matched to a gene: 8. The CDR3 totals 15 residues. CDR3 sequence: CSARIDRGAANTIYF. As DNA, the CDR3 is TGCAGTGCTAGAATCGACAGGGGGGCAGCAAACACCATATATTTT.

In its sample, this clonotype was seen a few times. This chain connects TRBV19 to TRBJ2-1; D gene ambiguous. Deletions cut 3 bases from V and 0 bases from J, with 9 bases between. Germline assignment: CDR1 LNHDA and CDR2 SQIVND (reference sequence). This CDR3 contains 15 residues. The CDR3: CASSIPSFSYNEQFF. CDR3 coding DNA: TGTGCCAGTAGTATTCCGTCCTTCTCCTACAATGAGCAGTTCTTC.

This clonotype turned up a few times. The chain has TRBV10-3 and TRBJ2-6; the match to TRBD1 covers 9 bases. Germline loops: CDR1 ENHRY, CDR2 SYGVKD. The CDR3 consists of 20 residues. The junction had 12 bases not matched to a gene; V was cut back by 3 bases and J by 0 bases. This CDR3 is CAISDPNKGTGSSGANVLTF. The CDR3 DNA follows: TGTGCCATCAGTGACCCTAACAAGGGGACAGGGAGCTCTGGGGCCAACGTCCTGACTTTC.

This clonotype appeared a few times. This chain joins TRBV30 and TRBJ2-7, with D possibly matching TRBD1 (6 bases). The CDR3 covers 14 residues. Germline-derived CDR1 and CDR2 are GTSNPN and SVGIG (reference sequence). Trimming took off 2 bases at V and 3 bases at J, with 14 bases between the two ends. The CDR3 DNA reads TGTGCCTGGAGTCGGACAGATCCTCTCTACGAGCAGTACTTC. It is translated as CAWSRTDPLYEQYF. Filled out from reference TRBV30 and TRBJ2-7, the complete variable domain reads SQTIHQWPATLVQPVGSPLSLECTVEGTSNPNLYWYRQAAGRGLQLLFYSVGIGQISSEVPQNLSASRPQDRQFILSSKKLLLSDSGFYLCAWSRTDPLYEQYFGPGTRLTVT.